This T cell receptor (beta chain) derives from a study of blood T cells in healthy people across ages (dated by TCRdb to the mid-2010s). About the full investigation: In model experiments, template switching captured about one uniquely barcoded TCR beta cDNA molecule for every two T cells. To avoid experimental bias, donors of different ages were distributed randomly across sequencing lanes. Four age groups were formed from the donors: young (average about 17 years), middle-aged (just under 40), aged (about 68) and long-lived (roughly 81). The study measured age-related changes in TCR beta repertoire diversity using deep sequencing normalized with unique cDNA molecular identifiers. The study analyzed two additional independent replicas of 1 million unique cDNA reads from the same blood draw for two donors, one aged 18 to 30 and one aged 80 or older.

The approximately 40 donors, aged about 6 to 95 years, were systemically healthy Caucasian individuals from Russia. Each donor gave about 9.2 milliliters of peripheral blood, drawn into EDTA-treated Vacutainer tubes. PBMCs were isolated by Ficoll-Paque density-gradient centrifugation, with at least 6 million obtained per sample. Total RNA, at least 6 micrograms per sample, was extracted from PBMCs with Trizol reagent. The percentages of naive CD45RAhigh/CD27high T cells were determined by flow cytometry on a PBMC aliquot from every donor. To prepare the library, 5' RACE was applied. The sample was run on an Illumina HiSeq 2500. A second roughly 7 to 11 cycle PCR used a sample-barcoded 5' primer and a J-beta primer mix. A template-switch 5' adaptor carrying 12 random nucleotides introduced a unique molecular identifier onto each TCR beta cDNA molecule. Each sample yielded at least 3 million CDR3-containing paired-end reads. The Mint cDNA synthesis kit, primed by a TRBC-specific oligonucleotide, was used to synthesize first-strand cDNA from all RNA. Following uracil-DNA glycosylase treatment, all cDNA underwent a first 18-cycle PCR with the universal primers M1SS and BC2_uni_R. The study's processing was this. For normalization, 1 million high-quality reads, each with a distinct molecular identifier, were randomly selected from each sample. Reads sharing molecular identifiers were discarded rather than binned into consensus sequences. MiTCR, run with a Q25 quality threshold and the strictest error-elimination algorithm, handled CDR3 identification, clonotype clustering and error correction. A nonparametric unseen species model using Euler transformation provided a lower-bound estimate of total TCR beta diversity. TCRdb reanalyzed the raw reads on its own, using fastp at Q25 for trimming and MiXCR for clone calling, and kept in-frame beta chains. One record per CDR3 amino acid sequence lists the most common genes and DNA. In this record, the V and J calls reflect TCRdb's handling and not the investigators' own analysis. Across this sample there are 1,300,000 or so distinct CDR3 sequences, with approximately 63% seen only once. The ten largest clones represent roughly 7% of the sample.

The paper as a whole reports these results and caveats: Bulk unsorted PBMC profiling prevented conclusive comparison of naive and antigen-experienced compartments. Observed TCR beta diversity per million T cells fell roughly linearly with age, and a significant reduction was already apparent by age roughly 40. Estimates of total diversity from one million sequenced T cells were regarded as lower bounds and underestimates. A strong correlation was found between observed TCR beta diversity and the percentage of naive T cells measured by flow cytometry. The long-lived group showed more naive CD4+ T cells, fewer expanded clones and increased TCR diversity than the aged group, suggesting age selection. The CMV infection status of donors was not known, potentially confounding age-related changes in expanded clonotypes.

This clonotype was counted between two and nine times. The target of this receptor is not known. No much larger clone exists at a distance of one base, and base qualities are not known. Sequenced: blood. This TCR derives from a man aged 18 to 35 in good health.

The DNA is as follows: TGTGCCAGCAGGGCTGGGACTAGCGCAACCTCCCAAGAGACCCAGTACTTC. It translates as CASRAGTSATSQETQYF. Recombination joined TRBV7-2 with TRBJ2-5; 10 bases in the junction line up with TRBD2. The V end gives up 6 bases and the J end 1 base, leaving 11 bases in the junction not matched to a gene. The CDR1 and CDR2 encoded by the germline V gene are SGHTA and FQGNSA. Its CDR3 holds 17 amino acids, cysteine through phenylalanine. Of the read, only the CDR3 DNA is kept; its 51 bases are in frame from base 1.